This TCR beta chain was identified during a study of spatial heterogeneity in lung cancer. Across the whole study: Fewer alpha-chain than beta-chain sequences were consistently detected.

The time point is: sample taken at primary tumor resection. Unsorted whole RNA of tumor, nontumor lung or frozen PBMC was sequenced. CDR3 length: 20 residues. A single record per CDR3 protein comes from TCRdb applying MiXCR to the 5' RACE reads. The table includes several thousand distinct CDR3 sequences, about 18% detected once. This clonotype was detected many times. The sequencing here drew on normal lung tissue next to the tumor, taken at surgery. The rearrangement links TRBV21-1 to TRBJ2-1; TRBD2, the table's D call, was not compared with the DNA. TRBV21-1 is tagged as a pseudogene. The sequence was collected from a male donor with early-stage non-small cell lung cancer. CDR3 protein: CASSKGGEERLVSSYNEQFF. CDR3 DNA: TGTGCCAGCAGCAAAGGAGGAGAAGAGAGACTAGTCAGCTCCTACAATGAGCAGTTCTTC.